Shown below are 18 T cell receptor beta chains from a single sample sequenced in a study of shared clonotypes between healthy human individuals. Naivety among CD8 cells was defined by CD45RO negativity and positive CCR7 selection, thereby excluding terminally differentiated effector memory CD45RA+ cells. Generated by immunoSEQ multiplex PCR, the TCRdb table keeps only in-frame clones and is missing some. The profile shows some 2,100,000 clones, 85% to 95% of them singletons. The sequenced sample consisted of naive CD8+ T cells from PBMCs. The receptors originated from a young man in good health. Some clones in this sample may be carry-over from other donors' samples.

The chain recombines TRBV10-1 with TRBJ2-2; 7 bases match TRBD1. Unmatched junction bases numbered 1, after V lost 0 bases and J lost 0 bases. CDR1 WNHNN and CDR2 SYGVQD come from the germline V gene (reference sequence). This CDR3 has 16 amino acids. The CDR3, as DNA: TGCGCCAGCAGTGAGTCCGGGACAGCGAACACCGGGGAGCTGTTTTTT. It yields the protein CASSESGTANTGELFF.

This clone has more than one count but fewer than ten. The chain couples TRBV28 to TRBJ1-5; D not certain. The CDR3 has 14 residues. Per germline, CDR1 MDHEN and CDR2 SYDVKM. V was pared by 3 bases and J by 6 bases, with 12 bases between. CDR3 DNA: TGTGCCAGCAGTTTTGTTGGAATTTCTCAGCCCCAGCATTTT. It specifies CASSFVGISQPQHF.

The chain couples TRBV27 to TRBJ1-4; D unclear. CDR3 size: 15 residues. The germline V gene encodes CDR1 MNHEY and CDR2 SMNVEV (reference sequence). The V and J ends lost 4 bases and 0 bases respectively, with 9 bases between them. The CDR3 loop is CASSSRRPTNEKLFF. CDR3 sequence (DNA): TGTGCCAGCAGTTCGAGACGGCCAACTAATGAAAAACTGTTTTTT. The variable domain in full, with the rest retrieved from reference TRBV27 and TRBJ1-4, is EAQVTQNPRYLITVTGKKLTVTCSQNMNHEYMSWYRQDPGLGLRQIYYSMNVEVTDKGDVPEGYKVSRKEKRNFPLILESPSPNQTSLYFCASSSRRPTNEKLFFGSGTQLSVL.

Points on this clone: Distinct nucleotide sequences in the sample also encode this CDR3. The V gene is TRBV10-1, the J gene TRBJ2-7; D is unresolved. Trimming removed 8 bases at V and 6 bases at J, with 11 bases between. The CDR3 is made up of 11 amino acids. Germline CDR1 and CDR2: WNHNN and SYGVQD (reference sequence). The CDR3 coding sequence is TGCGCCAGCGGGGATTTCGGCGAGCAGTACTTC. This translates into CASGDFGEQYF.

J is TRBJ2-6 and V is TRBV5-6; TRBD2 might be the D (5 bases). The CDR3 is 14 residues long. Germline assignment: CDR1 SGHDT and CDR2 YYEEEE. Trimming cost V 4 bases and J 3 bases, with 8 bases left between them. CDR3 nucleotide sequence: TGTGCCAGCAGCCCGGGATTTGGGGCCAACGTCCTGACTTTC. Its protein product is CASSPGFGANVLTF.

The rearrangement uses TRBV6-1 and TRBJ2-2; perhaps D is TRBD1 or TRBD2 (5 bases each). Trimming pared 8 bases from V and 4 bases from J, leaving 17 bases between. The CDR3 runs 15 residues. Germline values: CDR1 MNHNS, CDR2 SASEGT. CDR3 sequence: CASRPLGEGTGELFF. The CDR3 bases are TGTGCCAGCCGCCCACTAGGGGAAGGCACCGGGGAGCTGTTTTTT.

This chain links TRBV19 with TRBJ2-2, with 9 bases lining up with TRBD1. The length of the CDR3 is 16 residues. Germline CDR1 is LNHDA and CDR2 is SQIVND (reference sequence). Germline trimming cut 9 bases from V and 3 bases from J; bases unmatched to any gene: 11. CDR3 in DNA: TGTGCCAGACCCGGTAAGGGACAGGGATACACCGGGGAGCTGTTTTTT. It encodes CARPGKGQGYTGELFF.

The CDR3 here is CASSLSIGSVSYEQYF. The CDR3 DNA sequence: TGTGCCAGCAGTTTATCTATCGGGAGTGTTTCCTACGAGCAGTACTTC. The rearrangement links TRBV27 to TRBJ2-7, with a tentative D call TRBD2 (6 bases). CDR3 length: 16 amino acids. Germline V CDR1 and CDR2: MNHEY, SMNVEV (reference sequence). Trimming stripped 0 bases from V and 1 base from J, with 13 bases between.

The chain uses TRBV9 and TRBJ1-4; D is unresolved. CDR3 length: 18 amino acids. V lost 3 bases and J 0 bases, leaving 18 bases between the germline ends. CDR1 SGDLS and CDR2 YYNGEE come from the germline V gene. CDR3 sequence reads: CASSARPTGISTNEKLFF. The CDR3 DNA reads TGTGCCAGCAGCGCCCGACCGACGGGGATATCAACTAATGAAAAACTGTTTTTT.

The CDR3 region is CAISEGTGRNQPQHF. The CDR3 DNA reads TGTGCCATCAGTGAGGGGACAGGGAGGAATCAGCCCCAGCATTTT. This chain connects TRBV10-3 to TRBJ1-5; 9 nucleotides align to TRBD1. V lost 2 bases to trimming and J lost 4 bases; unmatched junction nucleotides: 3. The CDR3 consists of 15 residues. The germline CDR1 and CDR2 sequences are ENHRY and SYGVKD.

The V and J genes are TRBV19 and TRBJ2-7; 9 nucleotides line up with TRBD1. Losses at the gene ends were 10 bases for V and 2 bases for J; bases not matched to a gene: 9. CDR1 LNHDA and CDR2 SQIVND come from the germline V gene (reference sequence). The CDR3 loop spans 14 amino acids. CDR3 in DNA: TGTGCCACTAGCCGGGACAGGGATCCCTACGAGCAGTACTTC. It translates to CATSRDRDPYEQYF.

In DNA form, the CDR3 reads TGTGCCAGCAGCATGACTCGCGGGGTCTACAATGAGCAGTTCTTC. It codes for CASSMTRGVYNEQFF. This chain joins TRBV5-4 and TRBJ2-1; weak D call: TRBD2 (6 bases). Trimming left V 4 bases short and J 3 bases short, with 14 bases between. The CDR3 contains 15 residues. Germline V CDR1 and CDR2: SGHNT, YYREEE (reference sequence).

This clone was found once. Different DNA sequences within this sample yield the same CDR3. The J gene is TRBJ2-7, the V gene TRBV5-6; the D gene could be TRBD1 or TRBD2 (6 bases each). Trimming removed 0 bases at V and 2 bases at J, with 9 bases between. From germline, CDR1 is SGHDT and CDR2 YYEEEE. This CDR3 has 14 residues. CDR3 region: CASSLEGGAYEQYF. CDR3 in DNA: TGTGCCAGCAGCTTGGAGGGGGGAGCCTACGAGCAGTACTTC. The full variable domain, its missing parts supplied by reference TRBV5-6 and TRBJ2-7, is DAGVTQSPTHLIKTRGQQVTLRCSPKSGHDTVSWYQQALGQGPQFIFQYYEEEERQRGNFPDRFSGHQFPNYSSELNVNALLLGDSALYLCASSLEGGAYEQYFGPGTRLTVT.

The CDR3 reads CAISATQNTGELFF. The CDR3 bases are TGTGCCATCAGTGCAACGCAAAACACCGGGGAGCTGTTTTTT. The chain carries TRBV10-3 and TRBJ2-2, with D hard to call. This CDR3 contains 14 residues. V was pared by 4 bases and J by 2 bases, with 8 bases between. CDR1 is ENHRY, CDR2 SYGVKD, per germline.

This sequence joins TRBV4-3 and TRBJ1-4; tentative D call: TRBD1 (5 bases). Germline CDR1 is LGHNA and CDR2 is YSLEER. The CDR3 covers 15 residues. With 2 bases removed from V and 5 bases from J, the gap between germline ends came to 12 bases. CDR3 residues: CASSQKGKPNEKLFF. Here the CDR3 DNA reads TGCGCCAGCAGCCAAAAGGGGAAACCGAATGAAAAACTGTTTTTT.

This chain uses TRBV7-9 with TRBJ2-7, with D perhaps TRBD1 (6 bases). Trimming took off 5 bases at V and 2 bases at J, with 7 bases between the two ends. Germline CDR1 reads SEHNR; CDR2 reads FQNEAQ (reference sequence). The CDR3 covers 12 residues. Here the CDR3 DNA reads TGTGCCAGCAGCCACAGGGCCTACGAGCAGTACTTC. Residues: CASSHRAYEQYF.

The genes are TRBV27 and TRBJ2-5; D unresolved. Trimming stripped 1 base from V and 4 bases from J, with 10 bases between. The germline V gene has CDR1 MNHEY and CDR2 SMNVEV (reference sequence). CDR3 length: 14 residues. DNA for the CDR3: TGTGCCAGCAGTTTATTAATGCCGGGAGAGACCCAGTACTTC. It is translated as CASSLLMPGETQYF.

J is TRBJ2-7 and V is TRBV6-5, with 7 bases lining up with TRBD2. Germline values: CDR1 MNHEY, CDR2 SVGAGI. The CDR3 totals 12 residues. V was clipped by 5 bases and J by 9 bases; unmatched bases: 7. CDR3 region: CASSPRDYGQYF. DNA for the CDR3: TGTGCCAGCAGTCCCCGGGACTATGGGCAGTACTTC.